The 11 T cell receptor beta chains presented below share a single source sample, sequenced in a study of T-cell reconstitution after alpha-beta-depleted transplantation in children. A TCRbeta library incorporating unique molecular identifiers was prepared. TCRdb re-called the PCR reads with MiXCR, one entry per CDR3 protein. The table has fewer than 130,000 distinct CDR3 sequences, around a tenth seen once. The sample in question was PBMCs from the stem cell graft donor, obtained from the stem cell graft. These receptors came from a human donor who donated a stem cell graft to a child with acute lymphoblastic leukemia.

This clonotype appeared many times. V is TRBV7-3 and J is TRBJ2-3; D is perhaps TRBD1 (6 bases). This CDR3 has 14 residues. Trimming pared 9 bases from V and 8 bases from J, leaving 21 bases between. Germline CDR1 SGHTA, CDR2 FQGTGA. CDR3 bases: TGTGCCAGTTCCCCAGGGGCAGGGGCGGGTACGCAGTATTTT. As protein: CASSPGAGAGTQYF.

This clonotype was detected many times. The rearrangement joins TRBV29-1 to TRBJ1-4; D perhaps matches TRBD1 (6 bases). The CDR3 has 15 residues. Germline V lookup: CDR1 SQVTM, CDR2 ANQGSEA. Trimming took off 6 bases at V and 1 base at J, with 15 bases between the two ends. CDR3 loop: CSVFRGSGTNEKLFF. The CDR3 region has the DNA TGCAGCGTATTCAGGGGATCGGGAACTAATGAAAAACTGTTTTTT.

This clonotype was recorded at least ten times. V usage is TRBV7-8 and J usage is TRBJ2-6; no clear D. Germline CDR1 SGHVS, CDR2 FQNEAQ. Trimming took 3 bases from V and 2 from J, leaving 2 bases between them. The CDR3 totals 13 residues. The CDR3 DNA follows: TGTGCCAGCAGCTTTACTGGGGCCAACGTCCTGACTTTC. Amino acids: CASSFTGANVLTF.

The chain is built from TRBV5-4 and TRBJ1-1; 11 bases match TRBD1. Per the germline V gene, CDR1 is SGHNT and CDR2 is YYREEE (reference sequence). The trim removed 4 bases at V and 5 bases at J, leaving 7 bases unmatched. The length of the CDR3 is 15 residues. CDR3 DNA sequence: TGTGCCAGCAGCGGACCGGGACAGGGGGGAACTGAAGCTTTCTTT. The encoded protein is CASSGPGQGGTEAFF. The whole variable domain, remainder taken from reference TRBV5-4 and TRBJ1-1, is ETGVTQSPTHLIKTRGQQVTLRCSSQSGHNTVSWYQQALGQGPQFIFQYYREEENGRGNFPPRFSGLQFPNYSSELNVNALELDDSALYLCASSGPGQGGTEAFFGQGTRLTVV.

This clonotype was counted many times. The CDR3 spells CASRPGQGAQETQYF. CDR3 nucleotide sequence: TGCGCCAGCAGGCCGGGACAGGGGGCCCAAGAGACCCAGTACTTC. The chain links TRBV5-1 to TRBJ2-5, with 12 bases aligning to TRBD1. The CDR3 extends over 15 amino acids. The V gene end was trimmed by 5 bases and the J gene end by 1 base; junction bases not matched to a gene: 3. CDR1 is SGHRS and CDR2 is YFSETQ in the germline V gene.

This clonotype was seen ten or more times. The chain has TRBV12-3 or TRBV12-4 and TRBJ1-1, with 9 bases aligning to TRBD1. This CDR3 is built from 15 residues. Germline trimming cut 6 bases from V and 10 bases from J; bases unmatched to any gene: 15. CDR3 bases: TGTGCCAGCAGAAAAAGGGACAGGGTTGCGGTCGCAGCTTTCTTT. Amino acid sequence: CASRKRDRVAVAAFF.

This clonotype was counted at least ten times. The chain uses TRBV29-1 and TRBJ1-6; D may be TRBD1 (5 bases). Trimming pared 4 bases from V and 14 bases from J, leaving 21 bases between. Germline CDR1 SQVTM, CDR2 ANQGSEA. The CDR3 covers 14 residues. The CDR3 nucleotides read TGCAGCGTTGGCGCCAGGGCGAAGTCTCTGGCCCTCCACTTT. Its protein product is CSVGARAKSLALHF.

In its sample, this clonotype was seen many times. This sequence joins TRBV5-6 and TRBJ2-1, with 10 bases lining up with TRBD2. V gave up 3 bases and J gave up 4 bases; unmatched junction bases: 16. The CDR3 sequence is 19 residues long. Germline CDR1 is SGHDT and CDR2 is YYEEEE. CDR3 in DNA: TGTGCCAGCAGCTCAGTGGCTAGCGGGAGTTTCCTTGATTACAATGAGCAGTTCTTC. It yields the protein CASSSVASGSFLDYNEQFF.

This clonotype has a count of ten or more. This sequence joins TRBV14 and TRBJ2-4; possible D gene TRBD1, 5 bases. V lost 1 base and J lost 0, with 13 bases in between. CDR1 is SGHDN, CDR2 FVKESK, per germline. The CDR3 spans 17 residues. The CDR3 DNA reads as TGTGCCAGCAGCCAAGTCACAGGTGCCCAAGCCAAAAACATTCAGTACTTC. Residues: CASSQVTGAQAKNIQYF.

This clonotype occurred many times. The rearrangement joins TRBV6-5 to TRBJ1-5, with D maybe TRBD1 (5 bases). CDR1 and CDR2 (germline): MNHEY, SVGAGI. V dropped 6 bases and J dropped 4 bases, with 16 bases sitting between them. This CDR3 has 15 residues. CDR3 nucleotides: TGTGCCAGCAGCGCCGGGGGGGATGGTAATCAGCCCCAGCATTTT. Translated: CASSAGGDGNQPQHF.

This clonotype showed up many times. The chain is built from TRBV24-1 and TRBJ2-1; 13 bases are shared with TRBD2. V was clipped by 3 bases and J by 7 bases; unmatched bases: 5. Germline lookup yields CDR1 KGHDR and CDR2 SFDVKD. The CDR3 covers 16 residues. The CDR3 DNA follows: TGTGCCACCAGTGATCCCGGGACTAGCGGGGCTAATGAGCAGTTCTTC. Its protein is CATSDPGTSGANEQFF.